This T cell receptor beta chain was captured in a study of T-cell memory formation after mild COVID-19. V dropped 5 bases and J dropped 6; count of bases not matched to a gene: 6. CDR3 size: 15 residues. CDR1 is SGHTA, CDR2 FQGNSA, per germline. This clonotype was detected a few times. TCRdb passed the 5' RACE reads through MiXCR, listing each CDR3 protein once. The profile covers some 350,000 distinct CDR3 sequences, with 13% appearing a single time and about a fifth taken by the ten largest. The sample consisted of PBMCs or a T cell subset sorted from them (not recorded which). The TCR sequence derives from a man in his late teens or twenties who had mild COVID-19 (a few samples of this study predate the infection). Cell type and time point are not known. V gene TRBV7-2 combines with J gene TRBJ2-2, with TRBD1 matching 10 bases. CDR3 region: CASSQGTGVPGELFF. Here the CDR3 DNA reads TGTGCCAGCAGCCAAGGGACAGGGGTTCCCGGGGAGCTGTTTTTT.